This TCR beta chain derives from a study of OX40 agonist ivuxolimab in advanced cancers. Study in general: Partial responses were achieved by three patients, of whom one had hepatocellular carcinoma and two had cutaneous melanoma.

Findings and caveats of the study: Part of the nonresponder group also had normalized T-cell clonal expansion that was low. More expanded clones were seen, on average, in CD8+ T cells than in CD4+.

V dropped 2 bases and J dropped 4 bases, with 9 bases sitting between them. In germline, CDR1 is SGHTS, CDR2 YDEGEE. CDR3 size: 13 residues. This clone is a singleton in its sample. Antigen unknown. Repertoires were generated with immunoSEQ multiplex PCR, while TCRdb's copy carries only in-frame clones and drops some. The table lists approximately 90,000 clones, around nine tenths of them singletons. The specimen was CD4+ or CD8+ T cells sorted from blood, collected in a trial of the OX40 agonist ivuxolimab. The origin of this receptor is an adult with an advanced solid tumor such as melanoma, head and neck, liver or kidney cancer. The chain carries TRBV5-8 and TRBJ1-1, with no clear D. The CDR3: CASSFSAGTEAFF. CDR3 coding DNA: TGTGCCAGCAGCTTCTCAGCGGGCACTGAAGCTTTCTTT.